This T cell receptor beta chain emerged from a study of blood T cell repertoires in COVID-19. Study in general: COVID-19 samples collected from the United States, Italy and Spain covered acute and convalescent phases. The analysed material was cDNA or gDNA that came from T cells, B-cell-depleted T cells, or PBMCs.

Produced via immunoSEQ multiplex PCR; TCRdb's table is partial and in-frame only. The repertoire holds under 350,000 clones, with roughly 85% as singletons. Residents of about two dozen US areas, aged about 18 to 95 years, made up the participants. Participant reports of clinical history set cohort assignment. J gave up 6 bases and V 3 bases, and 8 bases lay outside the gene matches. CDR1 is SGHRS, CDR2 YFSETQ, per germline. The CDR3 runs 16 residues. The sample taken for sequencing was PBMCs or T cells enriched from blood (not recorded which). The chain is built from TRBV5-1 and TRBJ2-3; 12 bases match TRBD2. The sequence came from a woman aged 40-49 years with acute COVID-19. CDR3: CASSSETSGRSDTQYF. CDR3 DNA: TGCGCCAGCAGCTCGGAGACTAGCGGGAGATCCGATACGCAGTATTTT.